This T cell receptor beta chain was obtained from a study of CD8 T cells in Susac syndrome. Study-wide findings and caveats: Regarding the TCR sequencing and HLA analysis, the study admitted that a relatively small number of individuals were involved.

A note on this clonotype: Its antigen is undetermined.

Germline loops: CDR1 LGHDT, CDR2 YNNKEL (reference sequence). V dropped 3 bases and J dropped 6 bases, with 9 bases sitting between them. This CDR3 is built from 13 residues. RNA in amounts of 0.5 to 1 ug was reverse transcribed with random hexamers. Amplification of TCR beta CDR3 was carried out by immunoSEQ multiplex PCR, which covered 54 Vbeta and 13 Jbeta segments. TCRdb ran MiXCR on the immunoSEQ multiplex PCR reads and lists one entry per CDR3 protein. The sample lists about 300,000 distinct CDR3 sequences, around nine tenths occurring once. Sequencing of TCR beta was carried out in blood CD8+ and CD4+ T cells. Negative isolation was used for CD8+ and CD4+ T cells and FACS enrichment for TEMRA cells.

This TCR came from a human donor with multiple sclerosis. The sequencing sample was made of CD8+ T cells from PBMCs. The V gene is TRBV3-1, the J gene TRBJ1-5, with a tentative D call TRBD1 (6 bases). CDR3 amino acids: CASSHGGAQPQHF. CDR3 in DNA: TGTGCCAGCAGCCACGGGGGCGCTCAGCCCCAGCATTTT.